A single sample is the source of the 26 T cell receptor beta chains below, sequenced in a study of blood T cell repertoires in COVID-19. Clones were sequenced by immunoSEQ multiplex PCR, and TCRdb holds only the in-frame ones, with some missing. The sample has a few hundred thousand clones, 80% to 90% seen once. Material: peripheral blood. The receptor set was obtained from a woman older than 75 with acute or convalescent COVID-19.

The rearrangement uses TRBV4-3 and TRBJ2-3; TRBD2 matches at 8 bases. The CDR3 has 15 residues. Germline V gene sequence: CDR1 LGHNA, CDR2 YSLEER. V shed 1 base and J 4 bases; nucleotides not matched to a gene: 4. The CDR3 nucleotides are TGCGCCAGCAGCCAAGGGCGGGGGGCCCCAGATACGCAGTATTTT. Translating it yields CASSQGRGAPDTQYF.

The chain couples TRBV7-8 to TRBJ1-6, with D perhaps matching TRBD1 (6 bases). This CDR3 has 17 amino acids. V was cut by 3 bases and J by 8 bases, with 20 bases left in between. Germline CDR1 reads SGHVS; CDR2 reads FQNEAQ. CDR3 nucleotide sequence: TGTGCCAGCAGCTTTCAACAGGGCCCGGAAAGGCATTCACCCCTCCACTTT. The encoded protein is CASSFQQGPERHSPLHF.

The chain recombines TRBV27 with TRBJ2-7; D may be TRBD2 (5 bases). With 2 bases removed from V and 0 bases from J, the gap between germline ends came to 11 bases. The CDR3 has 15 residues. Germline CDR1 and CDR2: MNHEY and SMNVEV (reference sequence). CDR3 in DNA: TGTGCCAGCAGTTTAGCAGGACTCATCTCCTACGAGCAGTACTTC. Amino acid sequence: CASSLAGLISYEQYF.

This chain connects TRBV3-1 (or the pseudogene TRBV3-2) to TRBJ2-7; D gene unclear. V shed 0 bases and J shed 5 bases, with 14 bases lying between them. Germline loops: CDR1 LGHDT, CDR2 YNNKEL (reference sequence). There are 15 residues in the CDR3. CDR3 sequence reads: CASSQEVASRNEQYF. The CDR3 coding sequence is TGTGCCAGCAGCCAAGAAGTGGCAAGTCGTAACGAGCAGTACTTC.

The V and J genes are TRBV6-2 or TRBV6-3 and TRBJ1-5, with 7 bases aligning to TRBD1. Germline V lookup: CDR1 MNHEY, CDR2 SVGEGT. V dropped 2 bases and J dropped 2; count of bases not matched to a gene: 15. The CDR3 contains 19 residues. CDR3 DNA: TGTGCCAGCAGTTACACCATCGATCGACAGGGAACGGGCAATCAGCCCCAGCATTTT. It codes for CASSYTIDRQGTGNQPQHF.

The rearrangement joins TRBV6-2 or TRBV6-3 to TRBJ2-3, with a possible D match to TRBD1 (5 bases). The germline V gene encodes CDR1 MNHEY and CDR2 SVGEGT. The CDR3 totals 14 residues. V was cut by 0 bases and J by 1 base, with 5 bases left in between. The CDR3 sequence: CASSYSGGTDTQYF. The CDR3 DNA is TGTGCCAGCAGTTACTCAGGGGGCACAGATACGCAGTATTTT.

The sample holds a few counts of this clone. This rearrangement joins TRBV6-1 to TRBJ2-5; 7 bases match TRBD1. The J segment lost 8 bases and the V segment lost 2 bases, leaving 5 bases of the junction unmatched. The CDR3 runs 13 residues. The germline V gene has CDR1 MNHNS and CDR2 SASEGT. This CDR3 is CASSERTGVTQYF. CDR3 coding DNA: TGTGCCAGCAGTGAACGAACAGGGGTTACCCAGTACTTC.

The chain combines TRBV14 with TRBJ2-2; the D gene is possibly TRBD1 (6 bases). V gave up 4 bases and J gave up 3 bases, with 12 bases separating them. The CDR3 contains 15 residues. Germline V CDR1 and CDR2: SGHDN, FVKESK. The CDR3 region is CASSPGQPYTGELFF. For the CDR3, the DNA is TGTGCCAGCAGCCCAGGACAGCCCTACACCGGGGAGCTGTTTTTT.

This sequence joins TRBV3-1 (or the pseudogene TRBV3-2) and TRBJ2-7, with D possibly TRBD2 on 5 matching bases. Trimming left V 4 bases short and J 5 bases short, with 15 bases between. Germline V gene sequence: CDR1 LGHDT, CDR2 YNNKEL (reference sequence). CDR3 size: 14 residues. CDR3 bases: TGTGCCAGCAGCCTCCTAGCTTCCGGCCACGAGCAGTACTTC. It is translated as CASSLLASGHEQYF.

The rearrangement links TRBV19 to TRBJ2-7, with D possibly matching TRBD1 (6 bases). The CDR3 extends over 13 amino acids. Trimming left V 2 bases short and J 7 bases short, with 12 bases between. CDR1 is LNHDA, CDR2 SQIVND, per germline (reference sequence). CDR3 sequence: CASSINREKEQYF. The CDR3 DNA reads TGTGCCAGTAGTATAAACAGGGAGAAGGAGCAGTACTTC.

The count of this clone is one. One end of the junction fails to match germline, which may point to a read error. The V and J genes are TRBV7-7 and TRBJ2-7, with D tentatively TRBD1 (6 bases). Germline V gene data show CDR1 as SSHAT and CDR2 as FNYEAQ (reference sequence). There are 13 residues in the CDR3. The CDR3 bases are TGTGCTAGCAGCTTAGACAGGCTCCACGAGCAGTACTTC. Amino acids: CASSLDRLHEQYF.

The V call is TRBV28, the J call TRBJ1-4; 9 nucleotides line up with TRBD1. Losses at the gene ends were 7 bases for V and 6 bases for J; bases not matched to a gene: 12. From germline, CDR1 is MDHEN and CDR2 SYDVKM. This CDR3 is built from 16 residues. CDR3 sequence (DNA): TGTGCCAGCATCCAGTCCGGGACAGGGCTTGATGAAAAACTGTTTTTT. This encodes CASIQSGTGLDEKLFF.

This clone appeared once. This chain joins TRBV5-4 and TRBJ1-2; 7 bases align to TRBD1. Losses at the gene ends were 4 bases for V and 7 bases for J; bases not matched to a gene: 13. The CDR3 contains 15 residues. Germline lookup yields CDR1 SGHNT and CDR2 YYREEE (reference sequence). The CDR3 DNA reads TGTGCCAGCAGCGCACCACCGACAGGGATAGGTGGCTACACCTTC. Protein sequence: CASSAPPTGIGGYTF.

The chain links TRBV5-1 to TRBJ2-2; 9 bases agree with TRBD1. This CDR3 is built from 14 residues. Germline CDR1 is SGHRS and CDR2 is YFSETQ. The J segment lost 4 bases and the V segment lost 7 bases, leaving 5 bases of the junction unmatched. CDR3 bases: TGCGCCAGCCAGACAGGGGGAAGCACCGGGGAGCTGTTTTTT. It specifies CASQTGGSTGELFF.

This chain joins TRBV5-1 and TRBJ1-2, with 7 bases identical to TRBD1. Per germline, CDR1 SGHRS and CDR2 YFSETQ. The CDR3 has 14 residues. Trimming at V came to 5 bases and at J to 3 bases, leaving 7 bases not matched to a gene. The CDR3 nucleotides are TGCGCCAGCAGTGACCTAGGGGGCGACTATGGCTACACCTTC. Its translation is CASSDLGGDYGYTF.

The chain links TRBV30 to TRBJ2-5, with 7 bases lining up with TRBD2. Germline CDR1 is GTSNPN and CDR2 is SVGIG (reference sequence). The CDR3 consists of 14 residues. V trimming: 3 bases; J trimming: 3 bases; junction bases outside the gene matches: 7. In nucleotides, the CDR3 is TGTGCCTGGAGCCGGACTAGGACTGAAGAGACCCAGTACTTC. Translating gives CAWSRTRTEETQYF.

J is TRBJ1-6 and V is TRBV19, with TRBD1 identical over 8 bases. Germline V CDR1 and CDR2: LNHDA, SQIVND (reference sequence). The junction had 8 bases not matched to a gene; V was cut back by 6 bases and J by 7 bases. The CDR3 consists of 15 residues. CDR3 protein: CASRLTGVGNSPLHF. The CDR3 DNA sequence: TGTGCCAGTAGATTGACAGGGGTGGGCAATTCACCCCTCCACTTT.

This clone appeared once. The genes are TRBV5-1 and TRBJ1-1; 9 positions match TRBD1. The CDR3 is 13 amino acids. V trimming: 4 bases; J trimming: 6 bases; junction bases outside the gene matches: 4. Germline V lookup: CDR1 SGHRS, CDR2 YFSETQ. In DNA form, the CDR3 reads TGCGCCAGCAGCCGGGACAGGGACGCTGAAGCTTTCTTT. It is translated as CASSRDRDAEAFF.

This chain joins TRBV25-1 and TRBJ1-3, with D possibly TRBD1 on 5 matching bases. The CDR3 totals 16 residues. CDR1 and CDR2 (germline): MGHDK, SYGVNS. With 1 base removed from V and 2 bases from J, the gap between germline ends came to 12 bases. The CDR3 DNA follows: TGTGCCAGCAGTGAATGGGGGGGAAGAACTGGAAACACCATATATTTT. Translation gives CASSEWGGRTGNTIYF.

This clone was observed a handful of times. The chain links TRBV6-5 to TRBJ1-1; 7 bases fit TRBD1. The CDR3 length is 12 residues. Germline V lookup: CDR1 MNHEY, CDR2 SVGAGI. V shed 6 bases, J shed 5 bases, and the junction held 3 bases outside the gene matches. The CDR3 DNA sequence: TGTGCCAGCAGGACCAGGGGGACTGAAGCTTTCTTT. This codes for CASRTRGTEAFF.

This chain connects TRBV2 to TRBJ2-2, with no clear D. Germline-derived CDR1 and CDR2 are SNHLY and FYNNEI. The CDR3 loop spans 14 amino acids. V was shortened by 7 bases and J by 1 base, with 10 bases between the two germline ends. The DNA for the CDR3 is TGTGCCAGCACGGGTACGCGGAACACCGGGGAGCTGTTTTTT. The encoded protein is CASTGTRNTGELFF.

This clone was observed once. This chain connects TRBV13 to TRBJ1-1, with 7 bases lining up with TRBD1. Trimming at V came to 2 bases and at J to 2 bases, leaving 5 bases not matched to a gene. The germline CDR1 and CDR2 sequences are PRHDT and FYEKMQ (reference sequence). This CDR3 has 15 residues. CDR3 in amino acids: CASSLPQGVNTEAFF. For the CDR3, the DNA is TGTGCCAGCAGCTTACCTCAGGGGGTAAACACTGAAGCTTTCTTT.

The chain joins TRBV30 to TRBJ2-2; D may be TRBD2 (5 bases). Trimming took 2 bases from V and 3 from J, leaving 13 bases between them. Germline CDR1 reads GTSNPN; CDR2 reads SVGIG (reference sequence). The CDR3 spans 15 residues. The CDR3 reads CAWSIKGVDTGELFF. DNA for the CDR3: TGTGCCTGGAGTATTAAGGGAGTGGACACCGGGGAGCTGTTTTTT.

The rearrangement uses TRBV30 and TRBJ1-1; D gene uncertain. V gave up 2 bases and J gave up 4 bases, with 14 bases separating them. The CDR3 sequence is 14 residues long. Germline V gene sequence: CDR1 GTSNPN, CDR2 SVGIG (reference sequence). The CDR3: CAWSSSSWATEAFF. The CDR3 nucleotides are TGTGCCTGGAGTAGTTCCAGTTGGGCCACTGAAGCTTTCTTT.

The J gene is TRBJ2-6, the V gene TRBV6-6, with D possibly being TRBD2 (7 bases). Germline loops: CDR1 MNHNY, CDR2 SVGAGI (reference sequence). V was pared by 5 bases and J by 4 bases, with 18 bases between. The length of the CDR3 is 17 residues. Here the CDR3 reads CASSLTGGLNGANVLTF. DNA of the CDR3: TGTGCCAGCAGTCTAACGGGGGGCCTTAACGGGGCCAACGTCCTGACTTTC.

This CDR3 is CASSLSDRGADTQYF. The CDR3 nucleotides are TGTGCCAGCAGCTTGAGTGACAGGGGCGCAGATACGCAGTATTTT. The chain recombines TRBV5-4 with TRBJ2-3; TRBD1 agrees at 8 bases. The V segment lost 1 base and the J segment 4 bases; nucleotides outside the gene matches: 5. The CDR3 is made up of 15 amino acids. Germline V gives CDR1 SGHNT, CDR2 YYREEE (reference sequence).